This record covers a single T cell receptor (beta chain). TCRdb keeps only in-frame clones here, not all; method: immunoSEQ multiplex PCR. This table has more than 80,000 clones, about 90% appearing once. CDR1 and CDR2 (germline): SGHTS, YDEGEE. The CDR3 runs to 15 residues. Trimming took off 1 base at V and 5 bases at J, with 15 bases between the two ends. The sample comes from a study of T cell changes during pregnancy in multiple sclerosis. This sample comprised peripheral blood, obtained before pregnancy. The source of this sequence is a female donor with multiple sclerosis, enrolled in a pregnancy study. The chain joins TRBV5-8 to TRBJ1-1; weak D call: TRBD1 (6 bases). The chain's CDR3 is CASSLILQGGTEAFF. DNA of the CDR3: TGTGCCAGCAGCTTGATACTACAGGGAGGGACTGAAGCTTTCTTT.